This T cell receptor (beta chain) was observed in a study of T-cell reconstitution after alpha-beta-depleted transplantation in children. As regards this clonotype: The antigen is undetermined.

Whole-study findings and limits: Surviving recipient cells, namely T cells and thymic progenitors, were the source of high day-60 TCRbeta diversity in some patients. Among T cells one year after transplant, newly produced cells accounted for most counts and diversity. Expanded clones from the graft, numbering several hundred, reportedly supplied alpha-beta T cells about two months after transplant.

Unique molecular identifiers were built into the TCRbeta library. TCRdb reprocessed the PCR reads with MiXCR, giving one entry per CDR3 protein. Of about 580,000 distinct CDR3 sequences in the sample, over 25% were seen once. The starting material was PBMCs, obtained before TCRalphabeta/CD19-depleted stem cell transplant. This TCR was sampled from a boy in the first two years of life with Wiskott-Aldrich syndrome, due to receive a stem cell transplant.

CDR3 DNA sequence: TGCGCCAGCAGCTTCTTCACTAGCATGGAGACCCAGTACTTC. It encodes CASSFFTSMETQYF. The J gene is TRBJ2-5, the V gene TRBV5-1, with D possibly matching TRBD2 (6 bases). The germline gives CDR1 SGHRS, CDR2 YFSETQ. This CDR3 spans 14 amino acids. Between the trimmed V and J ends, which lost 2 bases and 5 bases, there was a span of 13 bases.